This T cell receptor (beta chain) was sequenced in a study of beta chain features in type 1 diabetes. Points from the study as a whole: Shorter TCRB CDR3s, moderately but significantly so, marked every one of the four CD4+ subsets in Type 1 diabetes patients. A definitive answer on HLA type influencing TCRB rearrangement was not reached here. Lower insertion and higher deletion counts appeared at VDJ junctions in type 1 diabetes patients.

Germline CDR1 reads MNHEY; CDR2 reads SVGAGI. V lost 6 bases to trimming and J lost 4 bases, with 12 bases between them. The CDR3 has 14 amino acids. Sequenced material consisted of expressed TCRB transcripts (all of the isolated RNA was reverse transcribed). Libraries were prepared by immunoSEQ multiplex PCR; TCRdb keeps only in-frame clonotypes and omits some of them. The sample shows 200,000 to 250,000 clones, around a quarter of them seen only once. Remarks on this clone: Its target is not known.

Once sorted, every population was more than 95% pure. The chain links TRBV6-5 to TRBJ2-2; tentative D call: TRBD2 (6 bases). The sample taken for sequencing was central memory CD4+ T cells from blood. The receptor was isolated from a man aged 25-45 years in good health. Here the CDR3 DNA reads TGTGCCAGCAGCCCTGCCGGGGGCACCGGGGAGCTGTTTTTT. This gives the protein CASSPAGGTGELFF.